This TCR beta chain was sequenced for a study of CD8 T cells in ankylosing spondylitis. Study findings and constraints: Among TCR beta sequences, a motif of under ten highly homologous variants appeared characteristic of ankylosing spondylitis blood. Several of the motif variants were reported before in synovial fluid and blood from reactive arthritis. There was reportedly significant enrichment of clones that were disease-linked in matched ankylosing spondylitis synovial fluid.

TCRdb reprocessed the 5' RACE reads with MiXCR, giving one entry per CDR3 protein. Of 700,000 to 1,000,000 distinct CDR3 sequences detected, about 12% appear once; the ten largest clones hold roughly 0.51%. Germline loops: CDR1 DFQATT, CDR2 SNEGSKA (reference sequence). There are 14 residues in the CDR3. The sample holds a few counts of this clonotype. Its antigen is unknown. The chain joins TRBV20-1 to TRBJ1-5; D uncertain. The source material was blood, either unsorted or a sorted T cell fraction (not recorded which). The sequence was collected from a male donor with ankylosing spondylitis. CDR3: CTAQPGGPNQPQHF. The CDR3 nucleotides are TGCACCGCCCAGCCCGGAGGGCCCAATCAGCCCCAGCATTTT.